The 7 T cell receptor beta chains given below trace back to one sample, sequenced in a study of blood T cell repertoires in COVID-19. The protocol was immunoSEQ multiplex PCR, while the TCRdb copy is restricted to in-frame clones and leaves out a portion. Here the sample spans about 97,000 clones, roughly nine tenths being singletons. The sequenced sample was peripheral blood. The receptors were gathered from a man aged 45-65 years with acute or convalescent COVID-19.

This clone was counted a single time. The J gene is TRBJ1-1, the V gene TRBV19; 9 bases are shared with TRBD1. V gave up 6 bases and J gave up 5 bases; unmatched junction bases: 7. Germline V CDR1 and CDR2: LNHDA, SQIVND (reference sequence). This CDR3 is built from 14 residues. The CDR3 sequence: CASSQTGGTTEAFF. CDR3 bases: TGTGCCAGTAGCCAGACAGGGGGTACAACTGAAGCTTTCTTT. The full variable domain, rest sourced from reference TRBV19 and TRBJ1-1, is DGGITQSPKYLFRKEGQNVTLSCEQNLNHDAMYWYRQDPGQGLRLIYYSQIVNDFQKGDIAEGYSVSREKKESFPLTVTSAQKNPTAFYLCASSQTGGTTEAFFGQGTRLTVV.

CDR3 residues: CASRPPGLAEAFF. CDR3 DNA: TGTGCCAGCAGACCCCCCGGGTTGGCTGAAGCTTTCTTT. The rearrangement joins TRBV28 to TRBJ1-1; no clear D. CDR1 and CDR2 from the germline V gene are MDHEN and SYDVKM. The length of the CDR3 is 13 residues. V lost 6 bases to trimming and J lost 6 bases, with 14 bases between them. Full variable domain (remainder filled in from reference TRBV28 and TRBJ1-1): DVKVTQSSRYLVKRTGEKVFLECVQDMDHENMFWYRQDPGLGLRLIYFSYDVKMKEKGDIPEGYSVSREKKERFSLILESASTNQTSMYLCASRPPGLAEAFFGQGTRLTVV.

This clone is a singleton in its sample. The rearrangement links TRBV21-1 to TRBJ1-6; no check of the table's D call, TRBD1, against the DNA was made. TRBV21-1 is marked as a pseudogene. CDR3 length equals 15 residues. CDR3 sequence reads: CASSKVNRENSPLHF. CDR3 DNA sequence: TGTGCCAGCAGCAAAGTGAACAGAGAGAATTCACCCCTCCACTTT.

This chain joins TRBV14 and TRBJ1-2; 11 nucleotides align to TRBD1. The V gene's germline CDR1 is SGHDN and CDR2 FVKESK. The J segment lost 4 bases and the V segment lost 3 bases, leaving 7 bases of the junction unmatched. The CDR3 totals 16 residues. Here the CDR3 DNA reads TGTGCCAGCAGCCAGAGGACAGGGGGCGAAATCTATGGCTACACCTTC. Translated: CASSQRTGGEIYGYTF.

The chain couples TRBV29-1 to TRBJ1-4; TRBD1 might be the D (6 bases). Between the trimmed V and J ends, which lost 4 bases and 6 bases, there was a span of 18 bases. CDR3 size: 15 residues. Germline V lookup: CDR1 SQVTM, CDR2 ANQGSEA. The CDR3 DNA follows: TGCAGCGTTGCCCCGTCACAGGGCCGTGATGAAAAACTGTTTTTT. It specifies CSVAPSQGRDEKLFF.

CDR3 DNA: TGTGCCAGCAGCTTAGCTACAGGGGCCACTGAAGCTTTCTTT. It specifies CASSLATGATEAFF. This rearrangement joins TRBV11-2 to TRBJ1-1, with TRBD1 matching 7 bases. With V trimmed by 1 base and J by 4 bases, 3 bases remained unmatched. Per the germline V gene, CDR1 is SGHAT and CDR2 is FQNNGV. This CDR3 is 14 amino acids long.

The chain is built from TRBV4-3 and TRBJ1-1, with 7 positions matching TRBD1. The CDR3 runs to 14 residues. Germline CDR1 is LGHNA and CDR2 is YSLEER. V lost 2 bases, J lost 5 bases, and 5 bases stayed unmatched. The CDR3 here is CASSQSDRATEAFF. The DNA for the CDR3 is TGCGCCAGCAGCCAATCAGACAGGGCTACTGAAGCTTTCTTT.